The 31 T cell receptor beta chains below all came from one sample that was sequenced in a study of T cell repertoires in cytomegalovirus infection (dated by TCRdb to between 2019 and 2020). Instrument used: Illumina HiSeq 1500. TCRdb itself trimmed the public reads at Q25 with fastp, ran MiXCR and retained productive beta chains. Rows are combined by CDR3 protein, so each entry shows the most common genes and DNA. The sample table shows roughly 630,000 distinct CDR3 sequences, and around 24% are seen once. The ten largest clones take up roughly 8% of the sample. The sample taken for sequencing was CD8+ T cells from PBMCs. The source is a human donor in good health (CMV status not recorded). Some clones in this sample may be carry-over from other donors' samples.

The sample holds many counts of this clonotype. The chain carries TRBV7-6 and TRBJ2-3, with 7 bases identical to TRBD2. CDR1 SGHVS and CDR2 FNYEAQ come from the germline V gene. CDR3 length: 15 amino acids. With V trimmed by 4 bases and J by 3 bases, 7 bases remained unmatched. CDR3 coding DNA: TGTGCCAGCAGCTATTCGGGCGGGGGAACAGATACGCAGTATTTT. Amino acid sequence: CASSYSGGGTDTQYF. The variable domain in full, with the rest retrieved from reference TRBV7-6 and TRBJ2-3, is GAGVSQSPRYKVTKRGQDVALRCDPISGHVSLYWYRQALGQGPEFLTYFNYEAQQDKSGLPNDRFSAERPEGSISTLTIQRTEQRDSAMYRCASSYSGGGTDTQYFGPGTRLTVL.

The rearrangement uses TRBV28 and TRBJ2-3; 10 positions agree with TRBD2. The germline CDR1 and CDR2 sequences are MDHEN and SYDVKM. CDR3 length equals 15 residues. Losses at the gene ends were 8 bases for V and 3 bases for J; bases not matched to a gene: 8. The CDR3: CASQMGSGGTDTQYF. In DNA, the CDR3 is TGTGCCAGCCAGATGGGTAGCGGGGGGACAGATACGCAGTATTTT. Complete variable domain (other parts from reference TRBV28 and TRBJ2-3): DVKVTQSSRYLVKRTGEKVFLECVQDMDHENMFWYRQDPGLGLRLIYFSYDVKMKEKGDIPEGYSVSREKKERFSLILESASTNQTSMYLCASQMGSGGTDTQYFGPGTRLTVL.

The chain is built from TRBV20-1 and TRBJ1-5, with D possibly being TRBD1 (6 bases). Germline V lookup: CDR1 DFQATT, CDR2 SNEGSKA (reference sequence). V gave up 3 bases and J gave up 6 bases, with 15 bases separating them. CDR3 size: 14 residues. The CDR3 reads CSASIQGPFQPQHF. The CDR3 nucleotides read TGCAGTGCTAGCATTCAGGGGCCTTTTCAGCCCCAGCATTTT.

The chain couples TRBV5-1 to TRBJ2-3; 7 bases fit TRBD2. The CDR3 spans 15 residues. V lost 3 bases, J lost 2 bases, and 6 bases stayed unmatched. Germline CDR1 SGHRS, CDR2 YFSETQ. The CDR3 DNA sequence: TGCGCCAGCAGCTCCGGGACTATCCTCACAGATACGCAGTATTTT. Its protein product is CASSSGTILTDTQYF.

This clonotype has at least ten counts. The V gene is TRBV7-3, the J gene TRBJ2-1; the D gene is possibly TRBD1 (6 bases). V was pared by 2 bases and J by 8 bases, with 13 bases between. Germline V CDR1 and CDR2: SGHTA, FQGTGA. The CDR3 is 14 amino acids. The CDR3 region is CASSLGQGMDEQFF. Here the CDR3 DNA reads TGTGCCAGCAGCTTAGGGCAGGGGATGGATGAGCAGTTCTTC.

This rearrangement joins TRBV25-1 to TRBJ2-3; D not certain. Trimming stripped 4 bases from V and 5 bases from J, with 7 bases between. The CDR3 sequence is 12 residues long. Germline values: CDR1 MGHDK, CDR2 SYGVNS. CDR3 DNA: TGTGCCAGCAGTGCGGTGGGAGATACGCAGTATTTT. It specifies CASSAVGDTQYF.

Notes on this clonotype: Being one base from a much bigger clone, this may be a read error. The CDR3 sequence is CTSSLGGLAGILDGANVLTF. CDR3 bases: TGTACCAGCAGTTTGGGGGGACTAGCGGGCATCCTCGATGGGGCCAACGTCCTGACTTTC. The genes are TRBV12-3 or TRBV12-4 and TRBJ2-6; TRBD2 matches 12 bases. This CDR3 has 20 residues.

This clonotype was observed many times. The chain is built from TRBV28 and TRBJ1-1; D not resolved. The CDR3 has 12 amino acids. The germline gives CDR1 MDHEN, CDR2 SYDVKM. V lost 6 bases and J 3 bases, leaving 8 bases between the germline ends. CDR3: CASREDDTEAFF. The CDR3 DNA reads as TGTGCCAGCAGGGAGGACGACACTGAAGCTTTCTTT.

This clonotype appeared a few times. This chain joins TRBV2 and TRBJ1-5; TRBD1 is a possible D gene (6 bases). The germline V gene has CDR1 SNHLY and CDR2 FYNNEI. With 3 bases removed from V and 3 bases from J, the gap between germline ends came to 15 bases. This CDR3 region has 16 residues. Here the CDR3 DNA reads TGTGCCAGCAGTGACCTCGGACAGTACCACAATCAGCCCCAGCATTTT. Translating it yields CASSDLGQYHNQPQHF.

The V call is TRBV6-5, the J call TRBJ2-2, with 16 bases matching TRBD2. Per germline, CDR1 MNHEY and CDR2 SVGAGI. This CDR3 contains 18 residues. V was clipped by 2 bases and J by 3 bases; unmatched bases: 3. The CDR3 bases are TGTGCCAGCAGTTACGGGACTAGCGGGGGGGCGGACACCGGGGAGCTGTTTTTT. It encodes CASSYGTSGGADTGELFF.

There are a few counts of this clonotype. The chain is built from TRBV6-6 and TRBJ2-7; D is tentatively TRBD1 or TRBD2 (5 bases each). Germline V gene sequence: CDR1 MNHNY, CDR2 SVGAGI (reference sequence). The CDR3 covers 13 residues. The V end was cut by 0 bases, the J end by 3 bases, with 6 bases between. This chain's CDR3 is CASSYSGDYEQYF. DNA for the CDR3: TGTGCCAGCAGTTACTCGGGGGACTACGAGCAGTACTTC.

This clonotype has a single count. V gene TRBV7-6 combines with J gene TRBJ1-2; D is unclear. V was pared by 0 bases and J by 4 bases, with 12 bases between. The germline CDR1 and CDR2 sequences are SGHVS and FNYEAQ. This CDR3 contains 15 residues. The CDR3 region is CASSLAGSWSYGYTF. For the CDR3, the DNA is TGTGCCAGCAGCTTAGCCGGAAGCTGGTCCTATGGCTACACCTTC.

The rearrangement joins TRBV7-6 to TRBJ1-1, with 7 nucleotides matching TRBD1. The V segment lost 5 bases and the J segment 3 bases; nucleotides outside the gene matches: 9. The CDR3 loop spans 15 amino acids. The germline CDR1 and CDR2 sequences are SGHVS and FNYEAQ. CDR3 region: CASSPPLTGDTEAFF. DNA for the CDR3: TGTGCCAGCAGCCCCCCTTTAACAGGGGACACTGAAGCTTTCTTT.

CDR3 nucleotides: TGCGCCAGCAGCCAAGGCGTGGCTCTCGCGAACACCGGGGAGCTGTTTTTT. Protein sequence: CASSQGVALANTGELFF. The chain combines TRBV4-1 with TRBJ2-2; no firm D call. V lost 1 base, J lost 0 bases, and 12 bases lay in between. Germline values: CDR1 MGHRA, CDR2 YSYEKL. The CDR3 spans 17 residues.

This clonotype was found once. The V call is TRBV28, the J call TRBJ2-7; 7 nucleotides align to TRBD2. V lost 4 bases to trimming and J lost 5 bases; unmatched junction nucleotides: 11. CDR3 length equals 15 residues. From germline, CDR1 is MDHEN and CDR2 SYDVKM. The CDR3 loop reads CASSWLGRGRDEQYV. The CDR3 nucleotides read TGTGCCAGCAGTTGGCTTGGGCGGGGGAGGGACGAGCAGTACGTC.

This chain joins TRBV18 and TRBJ2-1; 10 bases fit TRBD1. Germline assignment: CDR1 KGHSH and CDR2 LQKENI. V lost 3 bases to trimming and J lost 7 bases; unmatched junction nucleotides: 9. The CDR3 loop spans 16 amino acids. The CDR3 nucleotides read TGTGCCAGCTCACCGGTACCGGGACAGGGGAGGAATGAGCAGTTCTTC. This translates into CASSPVPGQGRNEQFF.

The chain is built from TRBV7-6 and TRBJ2-3; a possible D gene is TRBD2 (6 bases). Trimming left V 8 bases short and J 3 bases short, with 12 bases between. Per the germline V gene, CDR1 is SGHVS and CDR2 is FNYEAQ. The CDR3 totals 13 residues. The CDR3 DNA is TGTGCCAGCTGGGCCCTAGCGACAGATACGCAGTATTTT. It codes for CASWALATDTQYF. Using reference TRBV7-6 and TRBJ2-3 for the parts outside the CDR3, the full variable domain is GAGVSQSPRYKVTKRGQDVALRCDPISGHVSLYWYRQALGQGPEFLTYFNYEAQQDKSGLPNDRFSAERPEGSISTLTIQRTEQRDSAMYRCASWALATDTQYFGPGTRLTVL.

This clonotype was observed a few times. This sequence joins TRBV13 and TRBJ1-6; D is ambiguous. CDR3 length: 19 residues. Germline lookup yields CDR1 PRHDT and CDR2 FYEKMQ (reference sequence). V dropped 4 bases and J dropped 5 bases, with 24 bases sitting between them. The CDR3, as DNA: TGTGCCAGCAGCTCAGTAGGAGAAGACACGGTCCTAAATAATTCACCCCTCCACTTT. It codes for CASSSVGEDTVLNNSPLHF.

V is TRBV27 and J is TRBJ2-5; 9 bases align to TRBD1. Trimming at V came to 2 bases and at J to 5 bases, leaving 9 bases not matched to a gene. The CDR3 is 16 residues long. Germline assignment: CDR1 MNHEY and CDR2 SMNVEV (reference sequence). The chain's CDR3 is CASSLRGDRVKETQYF. The CDR3 DNA reads TGTGCCAGCAGTTTAAGGGGGGACAGGGTGAAGGAGACCCAGTACTTC.

This clonotype was seen only a few times. This chain links TRBV19 with TRBJ2-3, with 7 bases that match TRBD1. Unmatched junction bases numbered 17, after V lost 0 bases and J lost 5 bases. This CDR3 contains 19 residues. The V gene's germline CDR1 is LNHDA and CDR2 SQIVND (reference sequence). The DNA for the CDR3 is TGTGCCAGTAGTATAGATCTTGGGACAGTCCTAACCCTTTTAGATACGCAGTATTTT. Translated, it gives CASSIDLGTVLTLLDTQYF.

This clonotype was seen ten or more times. J is TRBJ2-3 and V is TRBV7-9; D gene uncertain. The V gene's germline CDR1 is SEHNR and CDR2 FQNEAQ (reference sequence). V lost 3 bases and J 6 bases, leaving 13 bases between the germline ends. The CDR3 totals 14 residues. As DNA, the CDR3 is TGTGCCAGCAGCTTTCAAGACCCCGCGGATACGCAGTATTTT. Protein: CASSFQDPADTQYF.

This clonotype was counted a few times. This chain links TRBV6-2 or TRBV6-3 with TRBJ1-1; TRBD1 is a possible D gene (5 bases). Germline V gives CDR1 MNHEY, CDR2 SVGEGT. The CDR3 contains 14 residues. V lost 7 bases, J lost 3 bases, and 15 bases lay in between. In nucleotides, the CDR3 is TGTGCCAGCAACGAGGGAAGGGGCTACACTGAAGCTTTCTTT. It translates to CASNEGRGYTEAFF.

This chain connects TRBV18 to TRBJ1-3; D gene ambiguous. V lost 1 base and J lost 5, with 18 bases in between. In germline, CDR1 is KGHSH, CDR2 LQKENI. The CDR3 length is 17 residues. The CDR3 nucleotides read TGTGCCAGCTCACCACTCGTGGCAACAGTGGATCGAAACACCATATATTTT. It yields the protein CASSPLVATVDRNTIYF.

This clonotype was seen more than once but under ten times. The CDR3 loop is CASSTYSGSSYNEQFF. In nucleotides, the CDR3 is TGTGCCAGCAGTACATACAGCGGCAGCTCCTACAATGAGCAGTTCTTC. This chain connects TRBV28 to TRBJ2-1, with a weak D call TRBD2 (5 bases). The CDR3 extends over 16 amino acids. The germline V gene has CDR1 MDHEN and CDR2 SYDVKM. The V end lost 5 bases, the J end lost 0 bases, and 14 bases lay between the germline ends.

This clonotype was found many times. This rearrangement joins TRBV12-3 or TRBV12-4 to TRBJ1-2; no firm D call. Trimming took off 4 bases at V and 8 bases at J, with 8 bases between the two ends. The CDR3 is 11 amino acids. The CDR3 DNA follows: TGTGCCAGCAGTTACGGTTCGGGCTACACCTTC. Amino acid sequence: CASSYGSGYTF.

This chain links TRBV7-9 with TRBJ1-5; possibly TRBD1 for D (6 bases). V was shortened by 1 base and J by 7 bases, with 11 bases between the two germline ends. Germline CDR1 reads SEHNR; CDR2 reads FQNEAQ (reference sequence). The CDR3 has 14 residues. CDR3 nucleotide sequence: TGTGCCAGCAGCTTAGGGGGGGCATGGCAGCCCCAGCATTTT. It is translated as CASSLGGAWQPQHF.

This clonotype was found many times. This rearrangement joins TRBV28 to TRBJ2-7; D may be TRBD2 (6 bases). The CDR3 extends over 19 amino acids. Germline values: CDR1 MDHEN, CDR2 SYDVKM. V lost 5 bases and J 3 bases, leaving 29 bases between the germline ends. CDR3 loop: CASSPRPWTETGLFYEQYF. The CDR3 DNA is TGTGCCAGCAGTCCACGGCCCTGGACCGAGACGGGACTTTTCTACGAGCAGTACTTC.

V is TRBV5-5 and J is TRBJ2-3, with D unresolved. The CDR3 has 12 amino acids. Trimming took 2 bases from V and 6 from J, leaving 7 bases between them. CDR1 and CDR2 from the germline V gene are SGHKS and YYEKEE (reference sequence). The DNA of the CDR3 is TGTGCCAGCAGCTTCCGATGGGATACGCAGTATTTT. The encoded protein is CASSFRWDTQYF.

This clonotype was counted ten times or more. The genes are TRBV28 and TRBJ2-2; 8 bases match TRBD1. Losses at the gene ends were 6 bases for V and 1 base for J; bases not matched to a gene: 4. This CDR3 comprises 15 residues. Germline V gene sequence: CDR1 MDHEN, CDR2 SYDVKM. The CDR3 DNA is TGTGCCAGCAGCTATGGACAGGGGAACACCGGGGAGCTGTTTTTT. Protein product: CASSYGQGNTGELFF.

The chain employs TRBV7-9 and TRBJ1-5; D call uncertain. Trimming pared 0 bases from V and 5 bases from J, leaving 11 bases between. Per the germline V gene, CDR1 is SEHNR and CDR2 is FQNEAQ (reference sequence). CDR3 length: 15 amino acids. CDR3 loop: CASSLAPYGDQPQHF. In DNA, the CDR3 is TGTGCCAGCAGCTTAGCCCCCTACGGGGATCAGCCCCAGCATTTT.

The chain recombines TRBV20-1 with TRBJ2-1; 12 nucleotides match TRBD1. Trimming at V came to 3 bases and at J to 8 bases, leaving 5 bases not matched to a gene. This CDR3 is built from 14 residues. Germline CDR1 reads DFQATT; CDR2 reads SNEGSKA (reference sequence). The CDR3 DNA sequence: TGCAGTGCTAGGGGACAGGGGGCTTTGGATGAGCAGTTCTTC. Protein sequence: CSARGQGALDEQFF.